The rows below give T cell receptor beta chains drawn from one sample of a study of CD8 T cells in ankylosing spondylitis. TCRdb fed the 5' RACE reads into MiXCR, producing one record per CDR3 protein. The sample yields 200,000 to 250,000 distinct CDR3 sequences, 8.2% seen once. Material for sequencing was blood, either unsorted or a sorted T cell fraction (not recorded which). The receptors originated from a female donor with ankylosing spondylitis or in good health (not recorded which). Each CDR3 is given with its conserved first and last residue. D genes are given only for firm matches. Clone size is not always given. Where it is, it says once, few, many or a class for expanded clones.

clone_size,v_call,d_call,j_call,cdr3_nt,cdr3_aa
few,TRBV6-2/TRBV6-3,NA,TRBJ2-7,TGTGCCAGCAGTTACAGTCGAGGGGAATACGAGCAGTACTTC,CASSYSRGEYEQYF
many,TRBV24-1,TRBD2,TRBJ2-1,TGTGCCACCAGTGAGGGCGGGGGCTACAATGAGCAGTTCTTC,CATSEGGGYNEQFF
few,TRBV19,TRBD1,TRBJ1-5,TGTGCCAGTCACAGGGGTTTTTCTGGAGGCGGTCAGCCCCAGCATTTT,CASHRGFSGGGQPQHF
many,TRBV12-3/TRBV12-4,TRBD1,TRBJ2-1,TGTGCCAGTACGGGAAGACAGGGGGGATACAATGAGCAGTTCTTC,CASTGRQGGYNEQFF
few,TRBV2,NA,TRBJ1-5,TGTGCCAGCAGTGAACAGGGACTACATAGCAATCAGCCCCAGCATTTT,CASSEQGLHSNQPQHF
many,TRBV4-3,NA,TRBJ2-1,TGCGCCAGCAGCCAAGATCGGACCTTTGAGCAGTTCTTC,CASSQDRTFEQFF
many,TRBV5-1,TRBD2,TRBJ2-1,TGCGCCAGCAGCTTGGCCGGGACTATTTACAATGAGCAGTTCTTC,CASSLAGTIYNEQFF
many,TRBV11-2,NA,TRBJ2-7,TGTGCCAGCAGCCCAGGGTACTACGAGCAGTACTTC,CASSPGYYEQYF
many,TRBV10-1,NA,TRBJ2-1,TGCGCCAGCAGTGAGTCGACTCTAGGGGAGAGCTCCTACAATGAGCAGTTCTTC,CASSESTLGESSYNEQFF
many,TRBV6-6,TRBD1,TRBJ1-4,TGTGCCAGCAGCAGATCCCGGGACAGGGTGGAAAAACTGTTTTTT,CASSRSRDRVEKLFF
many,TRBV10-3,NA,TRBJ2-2,TGTGCCACCTTATCGGCAGGGAACACCGGGGAGCTGTTTTTT,CATLSAGNTGELFF
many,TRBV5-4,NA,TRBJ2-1,TGTGCCAGCAGCTTGGCCCGGGAACTAGCCAACAATGAGCAGTTCTTC,CASSLARELANNEQFF
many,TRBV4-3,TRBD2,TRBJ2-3,TGCGCCAGCAGCGAGACTAGCGGGAATACAGATACGCAGTATTTT,CASSETSGNTDTQYF
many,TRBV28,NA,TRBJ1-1,TGTGCCAGCATCCTAGGCAATCTGAACACTGAAGCTTTCTTT,CASILGNLNTEAFF
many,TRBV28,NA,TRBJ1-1,TGTGCCAGCAGTCTCCCCCTGCCCGGGTTGGGAGCTTTCTTT,CASSLPLPGLGAFF
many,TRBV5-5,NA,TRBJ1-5,TGTGCCAGCAGCCGGGCGGGGGGAGGCAATCAGCCCCAGCATTTT,CASSRAGGGNQPQHF
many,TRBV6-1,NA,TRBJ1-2,TGTGCCAGCAGACTACAATTACCTAACTATGGCTACACCTTC,CASRLQLPNYGYTF
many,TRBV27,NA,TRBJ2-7,TGTGCCAGCAGTTTATCCTCTTTAGGGGACTACGAGCAGTACTTC,CASSLSSLGDYEQYF
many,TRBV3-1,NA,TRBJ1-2,TGTGCCAGCAGCCAAGGAAGGCGAAACTATGGCTACACCTTC,CASSQGRRNYGYTF
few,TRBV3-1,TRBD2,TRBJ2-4,TGTGCCAGCAGCCACCCCACTAGCGGGAAGACCCAAGAGGCCAAAAACATTCAGTACTTC,CASSHPTSGKTQEAKNIQYF
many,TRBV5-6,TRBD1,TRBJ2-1,TGTGCCAGCAGCTCGGGGGGACAGGGGTACAATGAGCAGTTCTTC,CASSSGGQGYNEQFF
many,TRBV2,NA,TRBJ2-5,TGTGCCAGCAGTGAGACCCATGGACAAGAGACCCAGTACTTC,CASSETHGQETQYF
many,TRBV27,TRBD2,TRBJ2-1,TGTGCCAGCATTCATACTAGCGGATTCTACAATGAGCAGTTCTTC,CASIHTSGFYNEQFF
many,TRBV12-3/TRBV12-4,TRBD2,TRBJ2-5,TGTGCCAGCAGAGGGGGTGGGGGACTAGCGAACCAAGAGACCCAGTACTTC,CASRGGGGLANQETQYF
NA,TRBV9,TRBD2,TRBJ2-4,TGTGCCAGCAGTGGACTAGCTCAGAACATTCAGTACTTC,CASSGLAQNIQYF
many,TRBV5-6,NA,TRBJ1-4,TGTGCCAGCAGCTTGGGGCAATACAATGAAAAACTGTTTTTT,CASSLGQYNEKLFF
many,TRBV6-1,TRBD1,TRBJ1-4,TGTGCCAGCAGTGAAGCGAAGACAGGGGGCCAAACTAATGAAAAACTGTTTTTT,CASSEAKTGGQTNEKLFF
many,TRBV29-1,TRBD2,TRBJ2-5,TGCAGCGTGAGCCCACCCATCGGGGGGAACGGGGAGACCCAGTACTTC,CSVSPPIGGNGETQYF
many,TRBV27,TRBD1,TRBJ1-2,TGTGCCAGCACCTTACGACAGGGGACAAACTATGGCTACACCTTC,CASTLRQGTNYGYTF
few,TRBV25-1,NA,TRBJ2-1,TGTGCCAGCAGTGGCCCGGGGGAGCAGTTCTTC,CASSGPGEQFF
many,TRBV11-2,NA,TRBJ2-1,TGTGCCAGCAGCTTCACAGGGAGCTCCTACAATGAGCAGTTCTTC,CASSFTGSSYNEQFF
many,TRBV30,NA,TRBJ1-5,TGTGCCTGGGTACTCAAGGGGGGGGGTCAGCCCCAGCATTTT,CAWVLKGGGQPQHF
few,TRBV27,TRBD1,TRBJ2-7,TGTGCCAGCAGTATCCCCGGTCGCACAGGGGGCTCCGAGCAGTACTTC,CASSIPGRTGGSEQYF
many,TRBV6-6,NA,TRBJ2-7,TGTGCCAGCATGGCTAGATCAACTTACGAGCAGTACTTC,CASMARSTYEQYF
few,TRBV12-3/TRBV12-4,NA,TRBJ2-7,TGTGCCAGCAGGCGCCGCCGGGACTCCTACGAGCAGTACTTC,CASRRRRDSYEQYF